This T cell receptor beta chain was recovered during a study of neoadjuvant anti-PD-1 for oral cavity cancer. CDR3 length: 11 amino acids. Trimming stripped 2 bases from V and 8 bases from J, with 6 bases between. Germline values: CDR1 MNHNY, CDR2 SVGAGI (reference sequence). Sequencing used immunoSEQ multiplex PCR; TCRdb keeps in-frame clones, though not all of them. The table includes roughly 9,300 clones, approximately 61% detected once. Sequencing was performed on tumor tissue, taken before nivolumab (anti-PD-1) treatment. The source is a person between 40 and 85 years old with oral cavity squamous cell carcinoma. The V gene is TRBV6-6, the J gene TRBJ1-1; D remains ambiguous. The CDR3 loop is CASSYRNEAFF. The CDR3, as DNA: TGTGCCAGCAGTTACCGCAACGAAGCTTTCTTT.